This TCR beta chain was obtained from a study of cytomegalovirus exposure and HLA in healthy donors. Germline values: CDR1 SNHLY, CDR2 FYNNEI. The CDR3 has 14 residues. With 6 bases clipped from V and 4 bases from J, the junction kept 6 bases outside the gene matches. This clone was found once. Its antigen is not identified. The PCR had 60 Vbeta and 13 Jbeta primers. Original processing notes: The authors later counted 65 million to 80 million unique TCR beta chains, 9 million to 12 million of them shared. Repertoires were generated with immunoSEQ multiplex PCR, while TCRdb's copy carries only in-frame clones and drops some. Clone size and V and J calls were adopted from that table, with D and trimming inferred from the DNA. The data show roughly 100,000 clones, approximately 84% seen once. General observations from the study: Accounts indicate the classifier identified cytomegalovirus status with strong specificity and sensitivity. 16,951 TCR beta sequences were associated with HLA alleles at 0.05 false discovery rate in a later analysis.

The sequenced material came from PBMCs. The clonotype was recovered from a male donor in good health and CMV-seronegative. The genes are TRBV2 and TRBJ2-7; 10 bases agree with TRBD2. The CDR3 is CASSPTSGPYEQYF. In DNA form, the CDR3 reads TGTGCCAGCAGCCCGACTAGCGGGCCTTACGAGCAGTACTTC.